Here is one TCR beta chain with its context. It was with 60 Vbeta and 13 Jbeta primers that the PCR ran. Clones were read by immunoSEQ multiplex PCR, and TCRdb kept only the in-frame ones, dropping some. This table holds about 120,000 clones, 75% to 85% found once. The entry originates in a study of cytomegalovirus exposure and HLA in healthy donors. The sample taken for sequencing was PBMCs. The clonotype originates from a male donor in good health and CMV-seronegative.

The DNA for the CDR3 is TGTGCCAGCAGTACAGGGGGAAATCAGCCCCAGCATTTT. This gives the protein CASSTGGNQPQHF. The chain has TRBV7-8 and TRBJ1-5, with TRBD1 matching 8 bases. The CDR3 has 13 residues. Germline V gene lookup returns CDR1 SGHVS and CDR2 FQNEAQ. Trimming took 6 bases from V and 4 from J; bases not matched to a gene: 2.